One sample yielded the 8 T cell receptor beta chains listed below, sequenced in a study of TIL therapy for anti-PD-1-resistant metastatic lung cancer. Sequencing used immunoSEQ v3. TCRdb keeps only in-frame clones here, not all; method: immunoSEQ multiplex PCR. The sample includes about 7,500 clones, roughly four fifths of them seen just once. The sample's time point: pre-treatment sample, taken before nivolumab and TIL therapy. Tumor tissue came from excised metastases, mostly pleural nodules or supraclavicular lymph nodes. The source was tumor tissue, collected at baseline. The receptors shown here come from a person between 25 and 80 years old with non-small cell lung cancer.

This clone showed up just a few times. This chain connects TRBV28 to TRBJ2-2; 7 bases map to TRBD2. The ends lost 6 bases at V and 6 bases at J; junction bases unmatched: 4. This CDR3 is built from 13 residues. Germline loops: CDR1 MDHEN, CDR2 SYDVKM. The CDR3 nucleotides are TGTGCCAGCAGGGGAGGGCGGCCCGGGGAGCTGTTTTTT. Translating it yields CASRGGRPGELFF.

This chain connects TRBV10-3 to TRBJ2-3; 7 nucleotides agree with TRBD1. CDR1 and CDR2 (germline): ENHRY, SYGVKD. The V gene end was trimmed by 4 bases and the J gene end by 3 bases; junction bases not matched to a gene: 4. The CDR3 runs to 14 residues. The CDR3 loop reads CAISGQGRTDTQYF. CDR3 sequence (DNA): TGTGCCATCAGTGGACAGGGAAGGACAGATACGCAGTATTTT.

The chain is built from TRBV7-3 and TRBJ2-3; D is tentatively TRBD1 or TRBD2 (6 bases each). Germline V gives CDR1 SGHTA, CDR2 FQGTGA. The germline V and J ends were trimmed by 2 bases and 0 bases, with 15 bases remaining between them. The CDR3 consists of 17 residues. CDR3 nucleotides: TGTGCCAGCAGCTTATCGGGGGACAACCCTAGCACAGATACGCAGTATTTT. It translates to CASSLSGDNPSTDTQYF.

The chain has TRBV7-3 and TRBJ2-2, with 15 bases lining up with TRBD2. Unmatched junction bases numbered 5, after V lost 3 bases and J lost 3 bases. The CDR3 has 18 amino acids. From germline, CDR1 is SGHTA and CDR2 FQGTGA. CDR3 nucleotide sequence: TGTGCCAGCAGCTTGGGACTAGCGGGAGGCGTGGACACCGGGGAGCTGTTTTTT. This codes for CASSLGLAGGVDTGELFF.

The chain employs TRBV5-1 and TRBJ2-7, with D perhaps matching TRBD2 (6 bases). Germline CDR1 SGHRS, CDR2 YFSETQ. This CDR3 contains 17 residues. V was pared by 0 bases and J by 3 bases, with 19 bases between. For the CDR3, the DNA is TGCGCCAGCAGCTTGGGAAGGGCGGGGAGCCCCGACTACGAGCAGTACTTC. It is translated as CASSLGRAGSPDYEQYF.

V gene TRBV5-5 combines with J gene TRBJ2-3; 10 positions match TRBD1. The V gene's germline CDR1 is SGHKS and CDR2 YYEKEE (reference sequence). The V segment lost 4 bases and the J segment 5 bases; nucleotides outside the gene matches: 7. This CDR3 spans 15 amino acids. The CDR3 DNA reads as TGTGCCAGCAGCCGACAGGGGGCGAAGGGAGATACGCAGTATTTT. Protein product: CASSRQGAKGDTQYF.

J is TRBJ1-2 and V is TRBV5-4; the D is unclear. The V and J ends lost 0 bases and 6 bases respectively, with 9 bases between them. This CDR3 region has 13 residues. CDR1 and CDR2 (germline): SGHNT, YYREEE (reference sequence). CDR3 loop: CASSLVPGDGYTF. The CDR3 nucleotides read TGTGCCAGCAGCTTGGTTCCCGGGGATGGCTACACCTTC.

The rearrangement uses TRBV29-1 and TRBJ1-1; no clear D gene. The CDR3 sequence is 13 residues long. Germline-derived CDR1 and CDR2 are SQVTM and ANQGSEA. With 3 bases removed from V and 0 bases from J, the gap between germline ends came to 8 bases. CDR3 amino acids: CSVDLRMNTEAFF. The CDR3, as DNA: TGCAGCGTTGATTTGCGGATGAACACTGAAGCTTTCTTT. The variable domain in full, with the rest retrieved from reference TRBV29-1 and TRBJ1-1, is SAVISQKPSRDICQRGTSLTIQCQVDSQVTMMFWYRQQPGQSLTLIATANQGSEATYESGFVIDKFPISRPNLTFSTLTVSNMSPEDSSIYLCSVDLRMNTEAFFGQGTRLTVV.